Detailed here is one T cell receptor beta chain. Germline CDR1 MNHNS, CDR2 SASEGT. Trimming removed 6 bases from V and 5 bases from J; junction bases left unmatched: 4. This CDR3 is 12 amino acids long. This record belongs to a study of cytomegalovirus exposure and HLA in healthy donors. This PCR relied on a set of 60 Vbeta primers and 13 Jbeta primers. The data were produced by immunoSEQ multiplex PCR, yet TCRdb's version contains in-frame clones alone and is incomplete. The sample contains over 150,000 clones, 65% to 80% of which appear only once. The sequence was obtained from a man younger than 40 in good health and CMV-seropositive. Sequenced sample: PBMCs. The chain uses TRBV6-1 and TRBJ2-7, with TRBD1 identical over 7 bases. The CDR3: CASRPDRDEQYF. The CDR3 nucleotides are TGTGCCAGCAGGCCCGACAGGGACGAGCAGTACTTC.